In its sample, the clone carrying this T cell receptor beta chain was seen a few times. The data stem from a study of blood T cell repertoires in COVID-19. At the level of the study: The United States, Italy and Spain provided the acute and convalescent COVID-19 samples. T cells, B-cell-depleted T cells, or PBMCs supplied cDNA or gDNA.

The V and J ends lost 7 bases and 5 bases, in that order; junction bases with no gene match: 9. The CDR3 is 15 residues long. Germline V lookup: CDR1 SNHLY, CDR2 FYNNEI. In the authors' methods: Amplification of reference gene primers provided the estimated nucleated cell counts. Sequencing used immunoSEQ multiplex PCR; TCRdb keeps in-frame clones, though not all of them. V and J calls and clone size are copied from that table; D and trimming were computed from the DNA. The sample has tens of thousands of clones, about 86% seen once. The sample consisted of peripheral blood. The chain couples TRBV2 to TRBJ1-4, with 8 positions matching TRBD1. This TCR derives from a man aged 50-60 years with active COVID-19. The CDR3 nucleotides read TGTGCCAGCATACGACAGGGGAGGGTCAATGAAAAACTGTTTTTT. This encodes CASIRQGRVNEKLFF.